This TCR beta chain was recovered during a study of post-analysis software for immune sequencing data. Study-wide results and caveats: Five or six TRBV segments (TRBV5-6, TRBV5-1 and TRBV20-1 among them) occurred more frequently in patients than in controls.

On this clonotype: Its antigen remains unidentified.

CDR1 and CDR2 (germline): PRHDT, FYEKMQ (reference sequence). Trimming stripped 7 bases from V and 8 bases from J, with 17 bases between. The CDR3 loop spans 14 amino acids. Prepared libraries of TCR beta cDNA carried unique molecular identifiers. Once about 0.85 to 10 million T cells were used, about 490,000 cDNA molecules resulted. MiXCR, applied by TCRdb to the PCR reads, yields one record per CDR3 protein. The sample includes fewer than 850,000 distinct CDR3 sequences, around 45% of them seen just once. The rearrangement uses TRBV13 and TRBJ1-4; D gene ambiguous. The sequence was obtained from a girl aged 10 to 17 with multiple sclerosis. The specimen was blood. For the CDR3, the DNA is TGTGCCAGCATGATGGCGGCGGGCGACGAAAAACTGTTTTTT. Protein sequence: CASMMAAGDEKLFF.